The clone carrying this TCR beta chain was counted only a few times. Antigen specificity is unknown. This CDR3 has 13 residues. V shed 6 bases and J shed 4 bases, with 12 bases lying between them. Germline values: CDR1 SGHTA, CDR2 FQGNSA. This sample was taken from a study of T cells after yellow fever vaccination. TCRdb called the 5' RACE reads again in MiXCR, with one record for every CDR3 protein. The sample consists of 150,000 to 200,000 distinct CDR3 sequences, roughly 11% of them appearing once. Notes on the study in general: At around 96% for CD4 and around 91% for CD8, most primary-vaccination clones showed up again after the booster. From the bulk population, abundant clonotypes could contaminate and appear within FACS-sorted repertoires.

This TCR derives from a man younger than 30 who received the YFV17D yellow fever vaccine. The source material was CD8+ T cells sorted from PBMCs, sampled 15 days after the yellow fever booster vaccination. V gene TRBV7-2 combines with J gene TRBJ1-2; no clear D. The CDR3 here is CASSSASTYGYTF. DNA for the CDR3: TGTGCCAGCAGTTCGGCCAGTACCTATGGCTACACCTTC.